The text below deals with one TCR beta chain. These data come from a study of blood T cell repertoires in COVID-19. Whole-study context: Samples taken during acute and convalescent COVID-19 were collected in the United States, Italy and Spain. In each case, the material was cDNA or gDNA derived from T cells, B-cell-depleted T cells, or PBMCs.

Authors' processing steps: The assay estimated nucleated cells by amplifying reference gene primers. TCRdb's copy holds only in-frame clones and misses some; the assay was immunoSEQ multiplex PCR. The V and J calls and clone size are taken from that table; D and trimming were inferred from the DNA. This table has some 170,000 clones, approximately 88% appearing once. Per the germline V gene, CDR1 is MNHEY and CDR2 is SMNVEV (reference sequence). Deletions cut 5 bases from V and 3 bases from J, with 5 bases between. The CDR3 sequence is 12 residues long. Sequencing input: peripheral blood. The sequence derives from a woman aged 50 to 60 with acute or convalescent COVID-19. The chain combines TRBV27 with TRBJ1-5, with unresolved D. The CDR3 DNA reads TGTGCCAGCAGTACTTCCAATCAGCCCCAGCATTTT. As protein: CASSTSNQPQHF.